The 31 T cell receptor beta chains presented below share a single source sample, sequenced in a study of CD8 T cells in ankylosing spondylitis. TCRdb called the 5' RACE reads again in MiXCR, with one record for every CDR3 protein. The data contain about 250,000 distinct CDR3 sequences, roughly 32% of them singletons. Sequenced: blood, either unsorted or a sorted T cell fraction (not recorded which). Receptor source: a male donor with ankylosing spondylitis or in good health (not recorded which).

V gene TRBV20-1 combines with J gene TRBJ2-3; TRBD1 agrees at 10 bases. The J segment lost 0 bases and the V segment lost 1 base, leaving 4 bases of the junction unmatched. CDR3 size: 16 residues. The germline gives CDR1 DFQATT, CDR2 SNEGSKA (reference sequence). In DNA, the CDR3 is TGCAGTGCTAGAGGAGGGACAGGGGCTAGCACAGATACGCAGTATTTT. Protein product: CSARGGTGASTDTQYF.

J is TRBJ1-3 and V is TRBV18; possible D gene TRBD1, 5 bases. The V and J ends lost 1 base and 0 bases respectively, with 10 bases between them. The CDR3 is 16 residues long. In germline, CDR1 is KGHSH, CDR2 LQKENI. Here the CDR3 DNA reads TGTGCCAGCTCACCACTGGGGACCCTCTCTGGAAACACCATATATTTT. Its translation: CASSPLGTLSGNTIYF.

This clonotype occurred a few times. The rearrangement joins TRBV25-1 to TRBJ1-2; 7 positions match TRBD1. With V trimmed by 3 bases and J by 4 bases, 14 bases remained unmatched. Germline loops: CDR1 MGHDK, CDR2 SYGVNS. The CDR3 length is 17 residues. The CDR3 is CASSDGLFTGVGYGYTF. The CDR3 DNA reads as TGTGCCAGCAGTGACGGACTCTTTACAGGGGTAGGCTATGGCTACACCTTC.

The J gene is TRBJ2-1, the V gene TRBV15; no firm D call. Germline assignment: CDR1 LNHNV and CDR2 YYDKDF (reference sequence). The CDR3 consists of 14 residues. V shed 0 bases and J shed 8 bases, with 11 bases lying between them. For the CDR3, the DNA is TGTGCCACCAGCAGAGATTCAGACGGCGATGAGCAGTTCTTC. Translating it yields CATSRDSDGDEQFF.

This clonotype was detected a few times. The chain recombines TRBV6-1 with TRBJ2-7; the D gene is possibly TRBD2 (5 bases). The V gene lost 3 bases and the J gene lost 2 bases, with 17 bases spanning the gap. The CDR3 contains 16 residues. The germline V gene encodes CDR1 MNHNS and CDR2 SASEGT. The CDR3 region is CASSDGKTTAPYEQYF. Written as DNA, the CDR3 is TGTGCCAGCAGTGACGGCAAGACTACAGCCCCCTACGAGCAGTACTTC.

V gene TRBV5-1 combines with J gene TRBJ2-3; TRBD1 matches at 8 bases. This CDR3 contains 16 residues. J was trimmed by 4 bases and V by 2 bases; bases with no gene match: 9. Germline V gene data show CDR1 as SGHRS and CDR2 as YFSETQ. CDR3 amino acids: CASSFADRVGPDTQYF. For the CDR3, the DNA is TGCGCCAGCAGCTTCGCGGACAGGGTTGGCCCAGATACGCAGTATTTT.

The V call is TRBV7-6, the J call TRBJ2-3; maybe TRBD1 (6 bases). The germline V gene has CDR1 SGHVS and CDR2 FNYEAQ. The CDR3 consists of 15 residues. Trimming took off 2 bases at V and 1 base at J, with 10 bases between the two ends. CDR3 sequence: CASSLLQGGTDTQYF. CDR3 in DNA: TGTGCCAGCAGCTTATTACAGGGAGGCACAGATACGCAGTATTTT.

V gene TRBV6-2 or TRBV6-3 combines with J gene TRBJ2-3, with 10 bases that match TRBD2. V lost 0 bases, J lost 0 bases, and 12 bases stayed unmatched. This CDR3 is 20 amino acids long. Germline CDR1 MNHEY, CDR2 SVGEGT. Here the CDR3 reads CASSYSLFEAGGHSTDTQYF. The CDR3, as DNA: TGTGCCAGCAGTTACTCGTTATTTGAAGCGGGGGGGCATAGCACAGATACGCAGTATTTT.

This clonotype has just a few counts. The rearrangement joins TRBV6-5 to TRBJ2-3; 7 bases align to TRBD2. Losses at the gene ends were 2 bases for V and 2 bases for J; bases not matched to a gene: 4. The V gene's germline CDR1 is MNHEY and CDR2 SVGAGI. This CDR3 contains 15 residues. The CDR3 loop reads CASSYSGAHTDTQYF. CDR3 nucleotide sequence: TGTGCCAGCAGTTACAGCGGGGCCCACACAGATACGCAGTATTTT.

This clonotype occurred many times. V is TRBV29-1 and J is TRBJ1-2, with TRBD1 as a possible D gene (6 bases). The germline V gene encodes CDR1 SQVTM and CDR2 ANQGSEA. This CDR3 is 17 amino acids long. Trimming pared 0 bases from V and 4 bases from J, leaving 21 bases between. The CDR3 is CSVEDDGRGGRGYGYTF. The CDR3 DNA sequence: TGCAGCGTTGAAGATGATGGGCGGGGGGGCCGAGGCTATGGCTACACCTTC. Looking up the rest from reference TRBV29-1 and TRBJ1-2 gives the full variable domain: SAVISQKPSRDICQRGTSLTIQCQVDSQVTMMFWYRQQPGQSLTLIATANQGSEATYESGFVIDKFPISRPNLTFSTLTVSNMSPEDSSIYLCSVEDDGRGGRGYGYTFGSGTRLTVV.

This clonotype was seen just once. The chain joins TRBV11-2 to TRBJ2-5, with TRBD1 matching over 9 bases. There are 15 residues in the CDR3. The J segment lost 4 bases and the V segment lost 6 bases, leaving 9 bases of the junction unmatched. Germline lookup yields CDR1 SGHAT and CDR2 FQNNGV. CDR3 in amino acids: CASRKPGQGGETQYF. In DNA form, the CDR3 reads TGTGCCAGCAGGAAACCGGGACAGGGCGGAGAGACCCAGTACTTC.

This chain joins TRBV12-3 or TRBV12-4 and TRBJ2-1, with D tentatively TRBD1 (5 bases). The CDR3 is made up of 15 amino acids. The V and J ends lost 5 bases and 5 bases respectively, with 16 bases between them. The CDR3 bases are TGTGCCAGCAGTGACACAGGATACCTTCACAATGAGCAGTTCTTC. It codes for CASSDTGYLHNEQFF.

The V call is TRBV20-1, the J call TRBJ1-5; 7 nucleotides match TRBD1. This CDR3 is 15 amino acids long. V trimming: 1 base; J trimming: 1 base; junction bases outside the gene matches: 4. Germline V CDR1 and CDR2: DFQATT, SNEGSKA (reference sequence). CDR3 DNA sequence: TGCAGTGCTAGAGGAACAGGGGACAGCAATCAGCCCCAGCATTTT. Protein: CSARGTGDSNQPQHF.

The chain is built from TRBV12-3 or TRBV12-4 and TRBJ2-6, with TRBD2 matching 10 bases. V lost 3 bases to trimming and J lost 4 bases; unmatched junction nucleotides: 6. The CDR3 runs 17 residues. CDR3 amino acids: CASSFLAGAQGANVLTF. The CDR3 DNA is TGTGCCAGCAGTTTCCTAGCGGGGGCACAAGGGGCCAACGTCCTGACTTTC.

The chain has TRBV10-3 and TRBJ1-4; D is unresolved. Germline V gives CDR1 ENHRY, CDR2 SYGVKD. V lost 10 bases and J 0 bases, leaving 12 bases between the germline ends. The CDR3 runs 14 residues. CDR3 sequence reads: CATRRTATNEKLFF. In nucleotides, the CDR3 is TGTGCCACACGACGGACTGCAACTAATGAAAAACTGTTTTTT.

This clonotype was picked up one time. J is TRBJ2-5 and V is TRBV25-1, with 7 nucleotides matching TRBD1. V shed 7 bases, J shed 5 bases, and the junction held 7 bases outside the gene matches. Germline CDR1 MGHDK, CDR2 SYGVNS. The CDR3 runs 13 residues. Here the CDR3 reads CASTKGAEETQYF. The CDR3 DNA is TGTGCCAGCACCAAGGGGGCAGAGGAGACCCAGTACTTC.

This clonotype was seen a few times. The chain links TRBV7-8 to TRBJ2-7, with a tentative D call TRBD1 (6 bases). V was trimmed by 3 bases and J by 3 bases, leaving 15 bases between them. The V gene's germline CDR1 is SGHVS and CDR2 FQNEAQ. The CDR3 is 15 amino acids. The CDR3 loop is CASSFDRTPDYEQYF. The CDR3 region has the DNA TGTGCCAGCAGCTTCGACAGGACACCCGACTACGAGCAGTACTTC.

The rearrangement joins TRBV20-1 to TRBJ2-5; possibly TRBD2 for D (5 bases). The germline V gene has CDR1 DFQATT and CDR2 SNEGSKA (reference sequence). The CDR3 is made up of 11 amino acids. V was cut by 6 bases and J by 5 bases, with 10 bases left in between. The CDR3 loop reads CSAAPGETQYF. The CDR3 bases are TGCAGTGCAGCCCCGGGGGAGACCCAGTACTTC.

This clonotype has a handful of counts. The chain combines TRBV10-3 with TRBJ2-1; perhaps D is TRBD1 or TRBD2 (6 bases each). The CDR3 has 14 residues. V lost 3 bases, J lost 1 base, and 7 bases lay in between. Per the germline V gene, CDR1 is ENHRY and CDR2 is SYGVKD. The CDR3 reads CAISEGGSYNEQFF. The CDR3 DNA is TGTGCCATCAGTGAAGGGGGGTCCTACAATGAGCAGTTCTTC.

The chain joins TRBV10-3 to TRBJ1-5; a weak D match, TRBD1 (5 bases). CDR3 length: 14 residues. Germline V CDR1 and CDR2: ENHRY, SYGVKD. Deletions cut 3 bases from V and 2 bases from J, with 8 bases between. The CDR3 spells CAISDLGGNQPQHF. CDR3 nucleotides: TGTGCCATCAGTGATCTAGGGGGCAATCAGCCCCAGCATTTT.

V usage is TRBV7-6 and J usage is TRBJ2-1; no definite D call. Trimming removed 1 base from V and 2 bases from J, with 9 bases in between. Germline V gene data show CDR1 as SGHVS and CDR2 as FNYEAQ. The CDR3 is 15 residues long. CDR3 amino acids: CASSLETPTYNEQFF. The CDR3 region has the DNA TGTGCCAGCAGCTTAGAGACACCAACCTACAATGAGCAGTTCTTC. Full variable domain (missing parts from reference TRBV7-6 and TRBJ2-1): GAGVSQSPRYKVTKRGQDVALRCDPISGHVSLYWYRQALGQGPEFLTYFNYEAQQDKSGLPNDRFSAERPEGSISTLTIQRTEQRDSAMYRCASSLETPTYNEQFFGPGTRLTVL.

This clonotype was found a few times. V usage is TRBV20-1 and J usage is TRBJ1-1; 9 bases match TRBD1. V shed 4 bases, J shed 5 bases, and the junction held 5 bases outside the gene matches. The germline gives CDR1 DFQATT, CDR2 SNEGSKA (reference sequence). CDR3 length equals 13 residues. The chain's CDR3 is CSANRGLGTEAFF. The CDR3 DNA reads as TGCAGTGCTAACAGGGGGCTGGGAACTGAAGCTTTCTTT.

This sequence joins TRBV4-1 and TRBJ2-3, with 8 positions matching TRBD1. This CDR3 region has 17 residues. Losses at the gene ends were 4 bases for V and 4 bases for J; bases not matched to a gene: 13. In germline, CDR1 is MGHRA, CDR2 YSYEKL. For the CDR3, the DNA is TGCGCCAGCAGCCGGACAGGGACGTGGGGGGTTTCAGATACGCAGTATTTT. Protein: CASSRTGTWGVSDTQYF.

In this sample, this clonotype turned up a few times. The rearrangement uses TRBV20-1 and TRBJ2-7; 9 nucleotides line up with TRBD1. The CDR3 spans 14 residues. J gave up 5 bases and V 1 base, and 6 bases lay outside the gene matches. CDR1 is DFQATT, CDR2 SNEGSKA, per germline (reference sequence). CDR3 region: CSARGWDRVHEQYF. The CDR3 DNA sequence: TGCAGTGCTAGAGGGTGGGACAGGGTTCACGAGCAGTACTTC.

The rearrangement uses TRBV12-3 or TRBV12-4 and TRBJ2-7, with 10 bases fitting TRBD1. This CDR3 spans 13 amino acids. Trimming took 6 bases from V and 5 from J; bases not matched to a gene: 4. The CDR3 coding sequence is TGTGCCAGCAGGCGGGACAGGGGTGACGAGCAGTACTTC. This sequence encodes CASRRDRGDEQYF.

This clonotype was found a few times. V is TRBV7-8 and J is TRBJ2-3; 7 bases map to TRBD1. Trimming removed 1 base from V and 2 bases from J; junction bases left unmatched: 6. This CDR3 is built from 16 residues. Per germline, CDR1 SGHVS and CDR2 FQNEAQ. The CDR3 sequence: CASSLEGDRVTDTQYF. CDR3 nucleotides: TGTGCCAGCAGCTTAGAAGGTGACAGGGTCACAGATACGCAGTATTTT.

The chain uses TRBV20-1 and TRBJ2-3, with D possibly being TRBD2 (7 bases). The germline CDR1 and CDR2 sequences are DFQATT and SNEGSKA (reference sequence). V shed 2 bases and J shed 2 bases, with 8 bases lying between them. The length of the CDR3 is 13 residues. CDR3 loop: CSARRGATDTQYF. In nucleotides, the CDR3 is TGCAGTGCTAGACGGGGGGCCACAGATACGCAGTATTTT.

The gene calls are TRBV4-1 and TRBJ2-3; TRBD2 agrees at 10 bases. The CDR3 sequence is 16 residues long. The V gene end was trimmed by 0 bases and the J gene end by 5 bases; junction bases not matched to a gene: 5. Per the germline V gene, CDR1 is MGHRA and CDR2 is YSYEKL. The CDR3 DNA reads TGCGCCAGCAGCCAAGATCCTAGCGGGGGAAGAGATACGCAGTATTTT. It yields the protein CASSQDPSGGRDTQYF.

This sequence joins TRBV4-1 and TRBJ2-1; 11 bases line up with TRBD2. With 0 bases clipped from V and 3 bases from J, the junction kept 7 bases outside the gene matches. Germline loops: CDR1 MGHRA, CDR2 YSYEKL. The CDR3 loop spans 18 amino acids. The CDR3 sequence: CASSQDGASGGLYNEQFF. The CDR3 region has the DNA TGCGCCAGCAGCCAAGACGGAGCTAGCGGGGGGCTCTACAATGAGCAGTTCTTC.

This clonotype has just a few counts. The V gene is TRBV6-1, the J gene TRBJ2-7, with D perhaps assigned TRBD1 or TRBD2 (6 bases each). Germline V gives CDR1 MNHNS, CDR2 SASEGT. V was trimmed by 6 bases and J by 1 base, leaving 16 bases between them. The CDR3 consists of 15 residues. CDR3 in amino acids: CASREGVTESYEQYF. CDR3 sequence (DNA): TGTGCCAGCAGGGAGGGGGTGACAGAGTCCTACGAGCAGTACTTC.

This clonotype has more than one count but fewer than ten. J is TRBJ2-6 and V is TRBV15, with 10 nucleotides matching TRBD1. J was trimmed by 4 bases and V by 3 bases; bases with no gene match: 3. Germline CDR1 is LNHNV and CDR2 is YYDKDF (reference sequence). This CDR3 is built from 16 residues. CDR3 nucleotides: TGTGCCACCAGCAGGGGACAGGGGACCGGGGCCAACGTCCTGACTTTC. This codes for CATSRGQGTGANVLTF.